These 19 T cell receptor beta chains were all obtained from the same sample, sequenced in a study of OX40 agonist ivuxolimab in advanced cancers. TCRdb's table, derived via immunoSEQ multiplex PCR, lists solely in-frame clones and lacks some. Among approximately 72,000 clones, less than 90% were seen once, and the ten largest hold less than 0.9%. Sequenced here: CD4+ or CD8+ T cells sorted from blood, sampled in a trial of the OX40 agonist ivuxolimab. The receptors were sampled from an adult with an advanced solid tumor such as melanoma, head and neck, liver or kidney cancer.

The rearrangement joins TRBV5-4 to TRBJ2-5; D not certain. V gave up 4 bases and J gave up 4 bases, with 8 bases separating them. This CDR3 region has 12 residues. Germline V gene data show CDR1 as SGHNT and CDR2 as YYREEE (reference sequence). CDR3 DNA sequence: TGTGCCAGCAGCCAAGACACAGAGACCCAGTACTTC. Amino acid sequence: CASSQDTETQYF.

V is TRBV11-3 and J is TRBJ2-2; D remains ambiguous. Germline V CDR1 and CDR2: SGHNT, YENEEA. Trimming left V 4 bases short and J 2 bases short, with 11 bases between. This CDR3 is 15 amino acids long. The CDR3 DNA is TGTGCCAGCAGCTCAGTGGGCGGAAACACCGGGGAGCTGTTTTTT. Its protein product is CASSSVGGNTGELFF.

The chain is built from TRBV2 and TRBJ2-5; 11 nucleotides match TRBD2. Unmatched junction bases numbered 7, after V lost 1 base and J lost 3 bases. The CDR3 is 17 amino acids. Per the germline V gene, CDR1 is SNHLY and CDR2 is FYNNEI. CDR3 sequence reads: CASSEERGLAAEETQYF. CDR3 nucleotide sequence: TGTGCCAGCAGTGAAGAGCGGGGACTAGCGGCCGAAGAGACCCAGTACTTC.

This clone has only a few counts. The V and J genes are TRBV10-3 and TRBJ1-2, with D tentatively TRBD1 (5 bases). The CDR3 extends over 15 amino acids. The germline V gene encodes CDR1 ENHRY and CDR2 SYGVKD. The germline V and J ends were trimmed by 6 bases and 0 bases, with 14 bases remaining between them. The CDR3 spells CAIRRGFKANYGYTF. DNA of the CDR3: TGTGCCATCAGGAGGGGCTTTAAAGCTAACTATGGCTACACCTTC.

The chain joins TRBV7-8 to TRBJ2-1; no definite D call. CDR3 length: 14 residues. Germline V gene sequence: CDR1 SGHVS, CDR2 FQNEAQ. V dropped 5 bases and J dropped 8 bases, with 16 bases sitting between them. The CDR3 coding sequence is TGTGCCAGCAGCCTTGGAAGGCTGGGTGATGAGCAGTTCTTC. Translated, it gives CASSLGRLGDEQFF.

This chain links TRBV4-1 with TRBJ2-5; D may be TRBD2 (5 bases). V shed 6 bases and J shed 2 bases, with 19 bases lying between them. CDR1 and CDR2 from the germline V gene are MGHRA and YSYEKL. The CDR3 contains 16 residues. The CDR3 protein is CASSRTKSRGQETQYF. The CDR3 region has the DNA TGCGCCAGCAGTCGAACCAAGAGTAGAGGGCAAGAGACCCAGTACTTC.

V gene TRBV6-1 combines with J gene TRBJ1-2; D is ambiguous. Germline loops: CDR1 MNHNS, CDR2 SASEGT. V was trimmed by 6 bases and J by 8 bases, leaving 19 bases between them. The CDR3 consists of 14 residues. CDR3 sequence (DNA): TGTGCCAGCAGACCGGGGTCCCTTTATGGGGGCTACACCTTC. Encoded protein: CASRPGSLYGGYTF.

The chain employs TRBV28 and TRBJ1-4, with D tentatively TRBD1 (5 bases). Germline V gene data show CDR1 as MDHEN and CDR2 as SYDVKM. Trimming took off 4 bases at V and 5 bases at J, with 14 bases between the two ends. This CDR3 comprises 15 residues. Here the CDR3 reads CASSSAGGGNEKLFF. CDR3 bases: TGTGCCAGCAGTTCCGCGGGTGGGGGGAATGAAAAACTGTTTTTT.

This chain uses TRBV10-3 with TRBJ1-2, with TRBD1 matching over 10 bases. The CDR3 contains 15 residues. With 5 bases clipped from V and 4 bases from J, the junction kept 7 bases outside the gene matches. Germline assignment: CDR1 ENHRY and CDR2 SYGVKD. The CDR3 protein is CAISTGQGEGYGYTF. The CDR3 nucleotides read TGTGCCATCAGTACAGGACAGGGGGAAGGCTATGGCTACACCTTC.

This clone was counted only a few times. This rearrangement joins TRBV29-1 to TRBJ1-2; D not certain. The CDR3 is made up of 12 amino acids. Germline-derived CDR1 and CDR2 are SQVTM and ANQGSEA. The ends were cut back, 4 bases at V and 4 bases at J, with 10 bases in the middle. The CDR3 DNA follows: TGCAGCGTTGTTGTCCCTTCCTATGGCTACACCTTC. Protein product: CSVVVPSYGYTF.

The chain has TRBV2 and TRBJ1-5; no reliable D call. Germline V CDR1 and CDR2: SNHLY, FYNNEI. The CDR3 covers 15 residues. Trimming removed 3 bases at V and 0 bases at J, with 9 bases between. The CDR3 spells CASSELGYSNQPQHF. CDR3 coding DNA: TGTGCCAGCAGTGAGCTAGGATATAGCAATCAGCCCCAGCATTTT.

The rearrangement joins TRBV5-6 to TRBJ2-7; TRBD1 is a possible D gene (5 bases). This CDR3 has 14 amino acids. Germline CDR1 SGHDT, CDR2 YYEEEE. Trimming left V 0 bases short and J 7 bases short, with 14 bases between. CDR3 amino acids: CASSLDRLLREQYF. Written as DNA, the CDR3 is TGTGCCAGCAGCTTGGACAGGCTACTACGGGAGCAGTACTTC.

Regarding this clone: Compared with germline, one end of the junction differs, possibly owing to a read error. The genes are TRBV7-7 and TRBJ2-7; TRBD2 matches 10 bases. In germline, CDR1 is SSHAT, CDR2 FNYEAQ (reference sequence). This CDR3 has 15 amino acids. Here the CDR3 DNA reads TGTGCTAGCAGCCCGTCTAGCGGGGGCTCCTACGAGCAGTACTTC. It is translated as CASSPSSGGSYEQYF.

In DNA form, the CDR3 reads TGTGCCAGCAGCCCAGACCTTGGGGGGACCGGGGAGCTGTTTTTT. Translation: CASSPDLGGTGELFF. The gene calls are TRBV7-9 and TRBJ2-2; the D gene is possibly TRBD2 (6 bases). Germline lookup yields CDR1 SEHNR and CDR2 FQNEAQ (reference sequence). This CDR3 has 15 residues. Trimming stripped 5 bases from V and 5 bases from J, with 15 bases between.

V usage is TRBV11-1 and J usage is TRBJ2-1; TRBD1 agrees at 8 bases. From germline, CDR1 is SGHAT and CDR2 FQDESV (reference sequence). The CDR3 sequence is 16 residues long. After removal of 5 bases from V and 4 bases from J, the junction contained 10 bases not matched to a gene. The CDR3 is CASSQRQGSIYNEQFF. CDR3 bases: TGTGCCAGCAGCCAACGACAGGGGAGTATATACAATGAGCAGTTCTTC. The variable domain in full, completed from reference TRBV11-1 and TRBJ2-1, reads EAEVAQSPRYKITEKSQAVAFWCDPISGHATLYWYRQILGQGPELLVQFQDESVVDDSQLPKDRFSAERLKGVDSTLKIQPAELGDSAMYLCASSQRQGSIYNEQFFGPGTRLTVL.

This clone was recorded a few times. V gene TRBV30 combines with J gene TRBJ2-7; 9 bases are shared with TRBD1. CDR3 length: 15 amino acids. V lost 6 bases to trimming and J lost 1 base; unmatched junction nucleotides: 10. Germline loops: CDR1 GTSNPN, CDR2 SVGIG (reference sequence). CDR3 sequence: CACSGGTGISYEQYF. The CDR3 DNA reads as TGTGCCTGTTCTGGGGGGACAGGGATTTCCTACGAGCAGTACTTC.

A single count supports this clone. The chain has TRBV11-2 and TRBJ1-1; D uncertain. Trimming took 5 bases from V and 4 from J, leaving 14 bases between them. The length of the CDR3 is 14 residues. The germline V gene encodes CDR1 SGHAT and CDR2 FQNNGV. The CDR3 DNA reads TGTGCCAGCAGCCCGAACTCGGCGGTCACTGAAGCTTTCTTT. Its translation: CASSPNSAVTEAFF.

Sample share makes this clone medium-sized. This rearrangement joins TRBV7-9 to TRBJ2-7; D gene uncertain. V shed 3 bases and J shed 6 bases, with 9 bases lying between them. There are 12 residues in the CDR3. CDR1 and CDR2 (germline): SEHNR, FQNEAQ (reference sequence). This CDR3 reads CASSFPKSEQYF. In DNA form, the CDR3 reads TGTGCCAGCAGCTTCCCTAAGAGCGAGCAGTACTTC.

This chain connects TRBV7-8 to TRBJ2-4, with D possibly matching TRBD2 (5 bases). Trimming pared 6 bases from V and 0 bases from J, leaving 18 bases between. The germline CDR1 and CDR2 sequences are SGHVS and FQNEAQ. This CDR3 has 17 amino acids. The CDR3 coding sequence is TGTGCCAGCAGTCTCGCGTGGGGAGAACTAGCCAAAAACATTCAGTACTTC. Translation: CASSLAWGELAKNIQYF. Full variable domain (rest looked up from reference TRBV7-8 and TRBJ2-4): GAGVSQSPRYKVAKRGQDVALRCDPISGHVSLFWYQQALGQGPEFLTYFQNEAQLDKSGLPSDRFFAERPEGSVSTLKIQRTQQEDSAVYLCASSLAWGELAKNIQYFGAGTRLSVL.